These 24 T cell receptor beta chains were sequenced from one sample in a study of sequential checkpoint blockade in melanoma. Stated treatment: randomized to nivolumab then ipilimumab (arm A) or the reverse (arm B). Method: immunoSEQ multiplex PCR; TCRdb's copy keeps in-frame clones and lacks some. The sample lists about a thousand clones; about 20% were seen once. The input for sequencing was tumor tissue (inferred from file names), taken from a patient given nivolumab and ipilimumab in sequence. Source of these receptors: a human donor with melanoma.

The chain uses TRBV30 and TRBJ2-5; D possibly corresponds to TRBD1 (6 bases). Trimming took off 4 bases at V and 5 bases at J, with 11 bases between the two ends. The germline gives CDR1 GTSNPN, CDR2 SVGIG (reference sequence). The CDR3 has 12 residues. The CDR3 bases are TGTGCCTGGACTGGACAGTTTGAGACCCAGTACTTC. It translates to CAWTGQFETQYF.

The chain couples TRBV19 to TRBJ1-5, with D possibly matching TRBD1 (5 bases). CDR1 is LNHDA, CDR2 SQIVND, per germline (reference sequence). The CDR3 length is 18 residues. The V and J ends lost 4 bases and 1 base respectively, with 20 bases between them. CDR3 nucleotides: TGTGCCAGTAGTAGGAACAGGATAAGTGATTTGAGCAATCAGCCCCAGCATTTT. Translating it yields CASSRNRISDLSNQPQHF.

In its sample, this clone was seen a few times. V gene TRBV28 combines with J gene TRBJ1-5; D ambiguous. V lost 2 bases and J lost 6, with 11 bases in between. CDR3 length: 14 amino acids. CDR1 MDHEN and CDR2 SYDVKM come from the germline V gene. CDR3 in DNA: TGTGCCAGCAGTTTAGGGGTAGAGGTTCAGCCCCAGCATTTT. Translating gives CASSLGVEVQPQHF. Full variable domain (missing parts from reference TRBV28 and TRBJ1-5): DVKVTQSSRYLVKRTGEKVFLECVQDMDHENMFWYRQDPGLGLRLIYFSYDVKMKEKGDIPEGYSVSREKKERFSLILESASTNQTSMYLCASSLGVEVQPQHFGDGTRLSIL.

By sample share, this clone is medium-sized (0.01 to 0.1%). The chain recombines TRBV11-3 with TRBJ1-4; weak D call: TRBD1 (6 bases). This CDR3 region has 14 residues. Per the germline V gene, CDR1 is SGHNT and CDR2 is YENEEA. V was shortened by 1 base and J by 8 bases, with 11 bases between the two germline ends. The CDR3 region has the DNA TGTGCCAGCAGCTTAGTTGACAGGCAAGAAAAACTGTTTTTT. It yields the protein CASSLVDRQEKLFF.

The chain joins TRBV6-8 to TRBJ1-5; 7 positions match TRBD1. J lost 2 bases, V lost 8 bases, and 6 bases had no gene match. The CDR3 is 14 amino acids. The germline gives CDR1 MNHGY, CDR2 SAAAGT. The CDR3 spells CASSDREGNQPQHF. In nucleotides, the CDR3 is TGTGCCAGCTCTGACAGGGAGGGCAATCAGCCCCAGCATTTT.

By share, this clone ranks as medium-sized. The chain combines TRBV11-3 with TRBJ2-3, with D uncertain. The V end lost 5 bases, the J end lost 2 bases, and 11 bases lay between the germline ends. CDR1 is SGHNT, CDR2 YENEEA, per germline. CDR3 length: 14 amino acids. CDR3 DNA: TGTGCCAGCAGCCCCAGAATAACCACAGATACGCAGTATTTT. Protein sequence: CASSPRITTDTQYF.

The chain uses TRBV9 and TRBJ2-7; 10 positions match TRBD1. CDR1 is SGDLS and CDR2 is YYNGEE in the germline V gene. This CDR3 contains 17 residues. J was trimmed by 0 bases and V by 5 bases; bases with no gene match: 11. The CDR3 loop reads CASSWDRGLGNSYEQYF. CDR3 DNA sequence: TGTGCCAGCAGTTGGGACAGGGGTCTAGGAAACTCCTACGAGCAGTACTTC.

V usage is TRBV28 and J usage is TRBJ1-4; the D gene is possibly TRBD1 (5 bases). Per germline, CDR1 MDHEN and CDR2 SYDVKM. V was trimmed by 2 bases and J by 8 bases, leaving 15 bases between them. The CDR3 is 15 amino acids. DNA for the CDR3: TGTGCCAGCAGTTTAATAGGGGCGGTAGGGGAAAAACTGTTTTTT. Protein: CASSLIGAVGEKLFF.

This clone occurred a few times. This chain links TRBV18 with TRBJ2-7; no definite D call. This CDR3 is built from 12 residues. Germline V lookup: CDR1 KGHSH, CDR2 LQKENI. V was shortened by 4 bases and J by 1 base, with 5 bases between the two germline ends. CDR3 residues: CASSQGSYEQYF. In DNA, the CDR3 is TGTGCCAGCTCACAGGGTTCCTACGAGCAGTACTTC.

The V gene is TRBV14, the J gene TRBJ2-7; no clear D. This CDR3 contains 16 residues. Germline V gives CDR1 SGHDN, CDR2 FVKESK. Trimming cost V 0 bases and J 1 base, with 13 bases left between them. The CDR3 sequence: CASSQDILVGSYEQYF. The CDR3 DNA sequence: TGTGCCAGCAGCCAAGATATATTAGTTGGGTCCTACGAGCAGTACTTC.

Written as DNA, the CDR3 is TGTGCCAGCAGTTACTCGAGGGCCAGCAGCTCTGGAAACACCATATATTTT. Encoded protein: CASSYSRASSSGNTIYF. The chain carries TRBV6-8 and TRBJ1-3, with D unresolved. The length of the CDR3 is 17 residues. The germline CDR1 and CDR2 sequences are MNHGY and SAAAGT. The ends were cut back, 0 bases at V and 0 bases at J, with 12 bases in the middle.

In its sample, this clone ranks as medium-sized (0.01 to 0.1%). The chain employs TRBV11-3 and TRBJ2-1; D is ambiguous. The germline V and J ends were trimmed by 5 bases and 5 bases, with 13 bases remaining between them. CDR1 and CDR2 from the germline V gene are SGHNT and YENEEA. The CDR3 runs 14 residues. The CDR3 DNA sequence: TGTGCCAGCAGCGGCTTCGGACGGGACAATGAGCAGTTCTTC. As protein: CASSGFGRDNEQFF.

V gene TRBV14 combines with J gene TRBJ1-1, with D maybe TRBD1 (6 bases). The V and J ends lost 4 bases and 11 bases respectively, with 17 bases between them. The germline gives CDR1 SGHDN, CDR2 FVKESK. The CDR3 is 13 amino acids. CDR3: CASSPETSGAAFF. For the CDR3, the DNA is TGTGCCAGCAGCCCAGAGACCTCAGGGGCGGCTTTCTTT.

This clone was detected only a few times. This chain connects TRBV6-8 to TRBJ2-3; D call uncertain. This CDR3 is built from 12 residues. Trimming pared 10 bases from V and 0 bases from J, leaving 8 bases between. Germline-derived CDR1 and CDR2 are MNHGY and SAAAGT. The CDR3 reads CAIMGSTDTQYF. The DNA of the CDR3 is TGTGCCATCATGGGTAGCACAGATACGCAGTATTTT.

In this sample, this clone turned up a few times. The rearrangement joins TRBV7-6 to TRBJ2-1; 7 positions match TRBD1. This CDR3 is 15 amino acids long. Trimming at V came to 3 bases and at J to 6 bases, leaving 8 bases not matched to a gene. Germline CDR1 is SGHVS and CDR2 is FNYEAQ. The CDR3 loop is CASSLAAGGPNEQFF. The CDR3 DNA reads TGTGCCAGCAGCTTGGCGGCAGGGGGACCCAATGAGCAGTTCTTC.

The V and J genes are TRBV16 and TRBJ2-7; possible D gene TRBD2, 6 bases. V was clipped by 1 base and J by 2 bases, with 15 bases between them. The CDR3 length is 16 residues. Looked up from germline, CDR1 is KGHSY and CDR2 is FQNENV. The CDR3 here is CASSQLEGDNPYEQYF. DNA for the CDR3: TGTGCCAGCAGCCAATTGGAGGGTGATAACCCCTACGAGCAGTACTTC.

This clone came up a few times. The genes are TRBV19 and TRBJ2-4, with D perhaps matching TRBD1 (6 bases). This CDR3 region has 15 residues. Trimming stripped 6 bases from V and 0 bases from J, with 12 bases between. In germline, CDR1 is LNHDA, CDR2 SQIVND (reference sequence). CDR3 region: CASRGASVAKNIQYF. The CDR3 DNA reads as TGTGCCAGTAGGGGGGCAAGCGTAGCCAAAAACATTCAGTACTTC.

The V gene is TRBV6-8, the J gene TRBJ1-1; D uncertain. V was pared by 5 bases and J by 3 bases, with 16 bases between. Germline-derived CDR1 and CDR2 are MNHGY and SAAAGT. This CDR3 contains 15 residues. The CDR3 is CASSRSLGWYTEAFF. The CDR3, as DNA: TGTGCCAGCAGTCGCAGTTTGGGGTGGTACACTGAAGCTTTCTTT.

V and J are TRBV9 and TRBJ2-7, with D perhaps assigned TRBD1 or TRBD2 (6 bases each). The CDR3 spans 15 residues. V dropped 0 bases and J dropped 3 bases, with 13 bases sitting between them. Germline CDR1 is SGDLS and CDR2 is YYNGEE. In DNA, the CDR3 is TGTGCCAGCAGCGTAGACGGGGGCCCCCTCTACGAGCAGTACTTC. This encodes CASSVDGGPLYEQYF.

In its sample, this clone was seen a few times. The chain uses TRBV6-8 and TRBJ1-2; TRBD1 aligns across 10 bases. The CDR3 contains 13 residues. Losses at the gene ends were 6 bases for V and 8 bases for J; bases not matched to a gene: 6. Germline values: CDR1 MNHGY, CDR2 SAAAGT. The CDR3 DNA reads TGTGCCAGCAGGGATGACAGGGGGCAGGGCTACACCTTC. Translated: CASRDDRGQGYTF.

By share of the sample, this clone is medium-sized. The chain employs TRBV2 and TRBJ2-4; D could derive from TRBD1 or TRBD2 (5 bases each). In germline, CDR1 is SNHLY, CDR2 FYNNEI. This CDR3 spans 16 amino acids. Trimming removed 5 bases at V and 9 bases at J, with 23 bases between. Here the CDR3 reads CASSLLRRGAGSIQYF. The DNA of the CDR3 is TGTGCCAGCAGTCTCCTCAGGAGAGGGGCAGGTAGCATTCAGTACTTC.

This clone was observed a handful of times. The germline gene is not matched at one end of the junction; a read error may be the cause. Here the CDR3 reads CASSAGSNQPQHF. As DNA, the CDR3 is TGTGCCAGCAGTGCAGGGAGCAATCAGCCCCAACATTTT. The rearrangement links TRBV9 to TRBJ1-5; D is possibly TRBD1 (5 bases). Germline V gives CDR1 SGDLS, CDR2 YYNGEE. The CDR3 loop spans 13 amino acids.

This clone was observed a few times. The V call is TRBV19, the J call TRBJ1-5, with no clear D. Trimming took 7 bases from V and 3 from J, leaving 7 bases between them. The length of the CDR3 is 12 residues. Per the germline V gene, CDR1 is LNHDA and CDR2 is SQIVND (reference sequence). CDR3 in DNA: TGTGCCAGTACCGACCTCAATCAGCCCCAGCATTTT. Translation: CASTDLNQPQHF.

The rearrangement links TRBV27 to TRBJ2-3; D is ambiguous. The V end lost 6 bases, the J end lost 1 base, and 11 bases lay between the germline ends. The CDR3 runs 14 residues. Germline CDR1 MNHEY, CDR2 SMNVEV (reference sequence). The CDR3 loop is CASSGFRGTDTQYF. CDR3 nucleotides: TGTGCCAGCAGCGGTTTTAGGGGCACAGATACGCAGTATTTT.